A selection of T cell receptor beta chains follows, all from one sample in a study of vaccination and CD4 T cells after COVID-19. Their antigen targets remain unknown. TCRdb used MiXCR to reprocess the PCR reads, holding one entry per CDR3 protein. This table holds roughly 23,000 distinct CDR3 sequences, roughly two fifths found once. Sequencing was performed on CD4+ T cells from blood, cultured in vitro, taken about 7 months after SARS-CoV-2 vaccination. These receptors were obtained from a human donor who had recovered from COVID-19. Each CDR3 is given with its conserved first and last residue. The order of the fields is CDR3 length, V gene, CDR3 protein.

len: 14
v_gene: TRBV6-1
CDR3aa: CASTRQTSDQPQHF

len: 16
v_gene: TRBV20-1
CDR3aa: CSVSLRTSGVFETQYF

len: 13
v_gene: TRBV6-1
CDR3aa: CASKGYKNTEAFF

len: 13
v_gene: TRBV11-2
CDR3aa: CASSFVRSYGYTF

len: 16
v_gene: TRBV19
CDR3aa: CASSQGRTGTHYEQYF

len: 15
v_gene: TRBV24-1
CDR3aa: CATSDPGQGNYGYTF

len: 18
v_gene: TRBV4-1
CDR3aa: CASSQGRFSRRGNTEAFF

len: 12
v_gene: TRBV20-1
CDR3aa: CSAGLAHGELFF

len: 11
v_gene: TRBV20-1
CDR3aa: CSARDRLGQYF

len: 15
v_gene: TRBV5-4
CDR3aa: CASRSASKLNTEAFF

len: 14
v_gene: TRBV2
CDR3aa: CASSKSSAQETQYF

len: 12
v_gene: TRBV6-1
CDR3aa: CASSGGASYRHF

len: 12
v_gene: TRBV20-1
CDR3aa: CSATVDSYGYTF

len: 14
v_gene: TRBV4-1
CDR3aa: CACRLGQDTGELFF